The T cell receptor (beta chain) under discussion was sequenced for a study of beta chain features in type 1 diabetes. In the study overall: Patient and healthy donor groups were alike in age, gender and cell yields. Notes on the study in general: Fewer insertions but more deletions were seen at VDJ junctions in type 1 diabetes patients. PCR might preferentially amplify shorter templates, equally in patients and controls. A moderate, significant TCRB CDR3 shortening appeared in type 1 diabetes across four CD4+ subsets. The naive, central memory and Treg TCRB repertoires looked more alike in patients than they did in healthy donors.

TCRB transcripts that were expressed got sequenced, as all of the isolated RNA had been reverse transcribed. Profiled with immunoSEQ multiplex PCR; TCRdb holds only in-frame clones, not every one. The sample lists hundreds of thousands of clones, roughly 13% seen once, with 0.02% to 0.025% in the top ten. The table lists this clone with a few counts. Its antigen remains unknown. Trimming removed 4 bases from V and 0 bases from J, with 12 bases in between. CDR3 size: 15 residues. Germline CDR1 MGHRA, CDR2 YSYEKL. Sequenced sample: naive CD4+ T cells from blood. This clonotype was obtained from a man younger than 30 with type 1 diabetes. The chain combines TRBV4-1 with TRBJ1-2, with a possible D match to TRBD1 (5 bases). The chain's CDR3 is CASSRQGDANYGYTF. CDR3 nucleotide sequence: TGCGCCAGCAGCCGCCAGGGAGACGCTAACTATGGCTACACCTTC.